One sample yielded the 21 T cell receptor beta chains listed below, sequenced in a study of beta chain features in type 1 diabetes. Every isolated RNA sample was fully reverse transcribed, so sequencing captured expressed TCRB transcripts. The protocol was immunoSEQ multiplex PCR, while the TCRdb copy is restricted to in-frame clones and leaves out a portion. The sample has tens of thousands of clones; under 35% are singletons. The sequenced material came from stem cell memory CD4+ T cells from blood. The receptor source for this set is a woman under 30 in good health.

V usage is TRBV2 and J usage is TRBJ1-2; 10 bases align to TRBD1. There are 15 residues in the CDR3. Germline lookup yields CDR1 SNHLY and CDR2 FYNNEI. V lost 3 bases, J lost 7 bases, and 8 bases stayed unmatched. In DNA, the CDR3 is TGTGCCAGCAGTGATCAAAGACAGGGGGCAGGTGGCTACACCTTC. Protein product: CASSDQRQGAGGYTF.

This clone has only a few counts. The chain uses TRBV6-5 and TRBJ1-4; 8 nucleotides line up with TRBD1. V was clipped by 6 bases and J by 3 bases; unmatched bases: 0. Looked up from germline, CDR1 is MNHEY and CDR2 is SVGAGI. CDR3 size: 13 residues. In DNA, the CDR3 is TGTGCCAGCAGGACAGGGGCTAATGAAAAACTGTTTTTT. It yields the protein CASRTGANEKLFF.

This chain connects TRBV27 to TRBJ1-3, with D tentatively TRBD1 (6 bases). Looked up from germline, CDR1 is MNHEY and CDR2 is SMNVEV (reference sequence). The V gene lost 6 bases and the J gene lost 0 bases, with 12 bases spanning the gap. The CDR3 has 15 amino acids. CDR3 bases: TGTGCCAGCAGACACACAGGGAACTCTGGAAACACCATATATTTT. Its protein product is CASRHTGNSGNTIYF.

The gene calls are TRBV9 and TRBJ2-5; 8 bases are a match to TRBD2. The CDR3 covers 16 residues. Germline trimming cut 0 bases from V and 1 base from J; bases unmatched to any gene: 5. From germline, CDR1 is SGDLS and CDR2 YYNGEE. CDR3 sequence reads: CASSVEDSGVQETQYF. In DNA form, the CDR3 reads TGTGCCAGCAGCGTAGAGGATAGCGGGGTCCAAGAGACCCAGTACTTC.

This chain connects TRBV30 to TRBJ1-4; D possibly corresponds to TRBD1 (6 bases). CDR1 is GTSNPN and CDR2 is SVGIG in the germline V gene (reference sequence). V lost 5 bases and J lost 7, with 17 bases in between. The CDR3 consists of 14 residues. CDR3 DNA: TGTGCCTGGCGACCTCCAGGGGACGGTGAAAAACTGTTTTTT. Its protein product is CAWRPPGDGEKLFF.

The chain has TRBV7-2 and TRBJ1-2; 8 bases agree with TRBD1. The germline CDR1 and CDR2 sequences are SGHTA and FQGNSA. V was clipped by 2 bases and J by 8 bases; unmatched bases: 10. This CDR3 spans 15 amino acids. CDR3: CASSLMGGQAGGYTF. The CDR3 coding sequence is TGTGCCAGCAGCTTAATGGGGGGACAGGCCGGCGGCTACACCTTC.

The chain combines TRBV19 with TRBJ2-4; D is unclear. Trimming took 1 base from V and 5 from J, leaving 9 bases between them. CDR3 length: 14 residues. The germline V gene has CDR1 LNHDA and CDR2 SQIVND (reference sequence). CDR3 coding DNA: TGTGCCAGTAGTATAGCGTCAGGCCAAAACATTCAGTACTTC. The encoded protein is CASSIASGQNIQYF.

The gene calls are TRBV5-1 and TRBJ2-3, with 12 bases aligning to TRBD2. Trimming at V came to 6 bases and at J to 2 bases, leaving 4 bases not matched to a gene. CDR3 length: 15 amino acids. Germline assignment: CDR1 SGHRS and CDR2 YFSETQ. CDR3 protein: CASTGLAGSTDTQYF. In DNA form, the CDR3 reads TGCGCCAGCACCGGACTAGCGGGGTCCACAGATACGCAGTATTTT.

The chain is built from TRBV2 and TRBJ1-2; D is possibly TRBD1 (6 bases). Germline V gene sequence: CDR1 SNHLY, CDR2 FYNNEI. V was shortened by 6 bases and J by 8 bases, with 22 bases between the two germline ends. The CDR3 sequence is 15 residues long. DNA of the CDR3: TGTGCCAGCAGGGACCTTTCAGACAGGCTAGGGGGCTACACCTTC. Translation gives CASRDLSDRLGGYTF. The full variable domain, rest sourced from reference TRBV2 and TRBJ1-2, is EPEVTQTPSHQVTQMGQEVILRCVPISNHLYFYWYRQILGQKVEFLVSFYNNEISEKSEIFDDQFSVERPDGSNFTLKIRSTKLEDSAMYFCASRDLSDRLGGYTFGSGTRLTVV.

The count of this clone is one. The chain has TRBV4-1 and TRBJ1-1; D may be TRBD1 (6 bases). This CDR3 contains 14 residues. Trimming pared 0 bases from V and 1 base from J, leaving 6 bases between. In germline, CDR1 is MGHRA, CDR2 YSYEKL. The CDR3 region is CASSQETGNTEAFF. CDR3 bases: TGCGCCAGCAGCCAAGAGACAGGGAACACTGAAGCTTTCTTT.

The genes are TRBV19 and TRBJ2-2; maybe TRBD2 (6 bases). This CDR3 contains 16 residues. The V gene lost 5 bases and the J gene lost 7 bases, with 20 bases spanning the gap. Germline V gives CDR1 LNHDA, CDR2 SQIVND (reference sequence). CDR3 residues: CASSPRGGVLVGELFF. CDR3 coding DNA: TGTGCCAGTAGTCCCCGCGGAGGGGTCTTGGTCGGGGAGCTGTTTTTT.

The CDR3, as DNA: TGCGCCAGCAGCCAAGATACGCAAGGCCGCGGAAAACTGTTTTTT. Translated: CASSQDTQGRGKLFF. The chain is built from TRBV4-3 and TRBJ1-4; the D is unclear. Germline-derived CDR1 and CDR2 are LGHNA and YSLEER. The CDR3 has 15 residues. Trimming took 0 bases from V and 10 from J, leaving 15 bases between them.

This clone has a handful of counts. The genes are TRBV30 and TRBJ2-3, with D perhaps matching TRBD2 (5 bases). CDR1 GTSNPN and CDR2 SVGIG come from the germline V gene (reference sequence). The CDR3 extends over 12 amino acids. V was cut by 4 bases and J by 1 base, with 6 bases left in between. CDR3 amino acids: CAWNGGTDTQYF. The CDR3 bases are TGTGCCTGGAACGGGGGCACAGATACGCAGTATTTT.

The chain recombines TRBV6-5 with TRBJ2-3; 10 bases fit TRBD2. The CDR3 length is 15 residues. The V gene's germline CDR1 is MNHEY and CDR2 SVGAGI. V gave up 8 bases and J gave up 9 bases; unmatched junction bases: 14. The CDR3 bases are TGTGCCAGCTCCCTGGGGGCTAGCGGGAGCAGCACGCAGTATTTT. This encodes CASSLGASGSSTQYF.

The chain couples TRBV7-3 to TRBJ1-1; TRBD1 is a possible D gene (6 bases). This CDR3 has 13 residues. Germline V CDR1 and CDR2: SGHTA, FQGTGA. The V and J ends lost 5 bases and 1 base respectively, with 8 bases between them. CDR3 sequence reads: CASSRTANTEAFF. CDR3 DNA: TGTGCCAGCAGCCGGACAGCGAACACTGAAGCTTTCTTT.

The CDR3 region has the DNA TGTGCCAGTAGTGGCCGGGACAGGCAGGACGAGCAGTACTTC. As protein: CASSGRDRQDEQYF. The chain couples TRBV19 to TRBJ2-7; 8 bases are shared with TRBD1. V shed 5 bases and J 5 bases; nucleotides not matched to a gene: 8. Looked up from germline, CDR1 is LNHDA and CDR2 is SQIVND (reference sequence). The CDR3 has 14 residues.

The chain joins TRBV2 to TRBJ1-5; D possibly corresponds to TRBD1 (5 bases). CDR3 length equals 13 residues. CDR1 SNHLY and CDR2 FYNNEI come from the germline V gene. V was pared by 4 bases and J by 5 bases, with 9 bases between. The CDR3 spells CASSVSGDQPQHF. CDR3 sequence (DNA): TGTGCCAGCAGTGTTTCGGGGGATCAGCCCCAGCATTTT.

The chain joins TRBV27 to TRBJ1-2, with D unresolved. This CDR3 has 13 amino acids. V lost 7 bases and J lost 4, with 13 bases in between. Germline CDR1 MNHEY, CDR2 SMNVEV (reference sequence). The CDR3 protein is CASTPSGSYGYTF. DNA for the CDR3: TGTGCCAGCACCCCGTCTGGGAGCTATGGCTACACCTTC.

This clone was recorded only once. The V call is TRBV6-1, the J call TRBJ2-4, with 10 positions matching TRBD1. The length of the CDR3 is 14 residues. V lost 6 bases to trimming and J lost 6 bases; unmatched junction nucleotides: 5. The germline gives CDR1 MNHNS, CDR2 SASEGT. CDR3 in amino acids: CASREDRGGNIQYF. CDR3 DNA: TGTGCCAGCAGGGAGGACAGGGGGGGAAACATTCAGTACTTC.

This clone appeared a few times. CDR3: CASSEFLAGGIEQFF. In DNA, the CDR3 is TGTGCCAGCAGTGAATTTCTAGCGGGAGGGATTGAGCAGTTCTTC. The V call is TRBV2, the J call TRBJ2-1, with TRBD2 matching over 12 bases. Germline trimming cut 2 bases from V and 9 bases from J; bases unmatched to any gene: 5. CDR1 and CDR2 from the germline V gene are SNHLY and FYNNEI. CDR3 size: 15 residues.

This clone was counted a few times. The chain uses TRBV7-2 and TRBJ2-1; 9 bases align to TRBD1. This CDR3 is 15 amino acids long. CDR1 is SGHTA, CDR2 FQGNSA, per germline. J gave up 3 bases and V 5 bases, and 5 bases lay outside the gene matches. CDR3 nucleotides: TGTGCCAGCAGCCCCGACAGGGGGATCTACAATGAGCAGTTCTTC. Translating gives CASSPDRGIYNEQFF.